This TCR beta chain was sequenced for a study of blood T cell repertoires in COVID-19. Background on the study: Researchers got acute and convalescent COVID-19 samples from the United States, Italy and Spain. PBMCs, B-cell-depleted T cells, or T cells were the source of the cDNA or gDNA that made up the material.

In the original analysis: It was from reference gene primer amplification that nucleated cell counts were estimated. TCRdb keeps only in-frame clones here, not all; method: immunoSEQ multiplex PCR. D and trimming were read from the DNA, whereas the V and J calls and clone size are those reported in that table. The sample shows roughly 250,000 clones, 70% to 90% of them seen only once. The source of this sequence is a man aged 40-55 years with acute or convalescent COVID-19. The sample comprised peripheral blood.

The CDR3 sequence: CASSKTTGTFGYTF. The CDR3 bases are TGTGCCAGCAGTAAAACGACAGGGACGTTTGGCTACACCTTC. The V call is TRBV6-5, the J call TRBJ1-2; 7 nucleotides match TRBD1. Trimming at V came to 5 bases and at J to 7 bases, leaving 10 bases not matched to a gene. Germline V CDR1 and CDR2: MNHEY, SVGAGI. The length of the CDR3 is 14 residues.